This T cell receptor beta chain was observed in a study of T cells of healthy individuals. This clonotype occurred a few times. The CDR3 spans 14 residues. Germline V gene data show CDR1 as SGDLS and CDR2 as YYNGEE. Trimming cost V 0 bases and J 3 bases, with 8 bases left between them. TCRdb reprocessed the 5' RACE reads with MiXCR, giving one entry per CDR3 protein. In the table there are under 70,000 distinct CDR3 sequences, roughly 15% of which are singletons. This clonotype was sampled from a human donor in good health. This sequence joins TRBV9 and TRBJ2-3; D ambiguous. In DNA form, the CDR3 reads TGTGCCAGCAGCGTAGGAGGTTGGACAGATACGCAGTATTTT. It codes for CASSVGGWTDTQYF.